This entry lists 28 T cell receptor beta chains sequenced from one sample in a study of T cell therapy after organ transplantation. The data were produced by immunoSEQ multiplex PCR, yet TCRdb's version contains in-frame clones alone and is incomplete. The sample has a few thousand clones, 55% to 75% seen once. The time point was: 4-8 weeks after completion of therapy. For these TCRs, the target antigens are not known. Sequencing was performed on CD8+ T cells from blood, taken after autologous CMV-specific T cell therapy. The receptor source for this set is a human patient who had received a solid organ transplant and had CMV disease. Certain T cells may be donor cells from the graft.

This clone is large by share. V gene TRBV7-9 combines with J gene TRBJ1-1; 10 bases map to TRBD1. The CDR3 length is 16 residues. Germline V CDR1 and CDR2: SEHNR, FQNEAQ (reference sequence). The V and J ends lost 3 bases and 5 bases, in that order; junction bases with no gene match: 9. CDR3 residues: CASSFHDRGLLTEAFF. CDR3 nucleotide sequence: TGTGCCAGCAGCTTCCATGACAGGGGGCTTCTTACTGAAGCTTTCTTT.

Regarding this clone: The likely explanation is a read error, given a far larger clone one base away. V and J are TRBV4-3 and TRBJ1-4, with D perhaps TRBD1 (5 bases). V was shortened by 0 bases and J by 8 bases, with 19 bases between the two germline ends. The CDR3 runs to 17 residues. Per germline, CDR1 LGHNA and CDR2 YSLEER. The CDR3 nucleotides read TGCGCCAGCAGCCAAGATGGGGGGGAGGGGTACGGGGAAAAACTGTTTTTT. This encodes CASSQDGGEGYGEKLFF.

The chain combines TRBV4-1 with TRBJ2-3; possible D gene TRBD2, 6 bases. This CDR3 contains 16 residues. V was clipped by 1 base and J by 3 bases, with 14 bases between them. Germline V gives CDR1 MGHRA, CDR2 YSYEKL. The CDR3 region is CASSQVPGVRTDTQYF. CDR3 sequence (DNA): TGCGCCAGCAGCCAAGTACCGGGGGTCAGGACAGATACGCAGTATTTT.

V and J are TRBV29-1 and TRBJ2-3; D remains ambiguous. In germline, CDR1 is SQVTM, CDR2 ANQGSEA. Trimming removed 3 bases at V and 1 base at J, with 14 bases between. CDR3 size: 15 residues. This CDR3 is CSVDSGLGGTDTQYF. CDR3 sequence (DNA): TGCAGCGTTGATTCCGGGCTTGGGGGCACAGATACGCAGTATTTT.

The rearrangement joins TRBV15 to TRBJ1-5, with D unclear. This CDR3 contains 12 residues. The V end was cut by 0 bases, the J end by 4 bases, with 1 base between. The germline V gene has CDR1 LNHNV and CDR2 YYDKDF (reference sequence). The CDR3 is CATSRENQPQHF. The CDR3 region has the DNA TGTGCCACCAGCAGAGAAAATCAGCCCCAGCATTTT.

By its share, this clone is large (0.1 to 1%). The V gene is TRBV28, the J gene TRBJ2-1, with 8 bases aligning to TRBD1. From germline, CDR1 is MDHEN and CDR2 SYDVKM. The ends lost 2 bases at V and 6 bases at J; junction bases unmatched: 6. The CDR3 contains 15 residues. The DNA of the CDR3 is TGTGCCAGCAGTTTACAGGGGGCACTTTTCAATGAGCAGTTCTTC. This encodes CASSLQGALFNEQFF.

The chain links TRBV2 to TRBJ2-7, with D hard to call. V lost 5 bases and J lost 2, with 7 bases in between. Germline-derived CDR1 and CDR2 are SNHLY and FYNNEI. CDR3 length: 12 residues. CDR3 in DNA: TGTGCCAGCAGTCCCCCAGCCTACGAGCAGTACTTC. The encoded protein is CASSPPAYEQYF.

In its sample, this clone ranks as medium-sized. This chain links TRBV7-9 with TRBJ2-6, with D uncertain. The CDR3 extends over 15 amino acids. The germline V gene encodes CDR1 SEHNR and CDR2 FQNEAQ (reference sequence). Trimming cost V 5 bases and J 0 bases, with 8 bases left between them. The CDR3 DNA is TGTGCCAGCAGCAATAAGGGCTCTGGGGCCAACGTCCTGACTTTC. The encoded protein is CASSNKGSGANVLTF.

The chain has TRBV27 and TRBJ1-2; D might be TRBD1 (6 bases). Per the germline V gene, CDR1 is MNHEY and CDR2 is SMNVEV (reference sequence). The CDR3 runs 14 residues. The V gene lost 6 bases and the J gene lost 8 bases, with 19 bases spanning the gap. CDR3 DNA sequence: TGTGCCAGCAGACCTTCTACAGGGATATCGGGCTACACCTTC. It encodes CASRPSTGISGYTF.

The chain combines TRBV14 with TRBJ2-7; 10 bases line up with TRBD2. CDR3 size: 16 residues. CDR1 and CDR2 from the germline V gene are SGHDN and FVKESK. Trimming removed 5 bases from V and 0 bases from J; junction bases left unmatched: 7. CDR3 residues: CASSETLAGISYEQYF. CDR3 nucleotides: TGTGCCAGCAGCGAAACACTAGCGGGAATCTCCTACGAGCAGTACTTC.

The rearrangement joins TRBV11-1 to TRBJ2-3; D gene unclear. Deletions cut 5 bases from V and 3 bases from J, with 6 bases between. This CDR3 has 12 amino acids. CDR1 is SGHAT, CDR2 FQDESV, per germline (reference sequence). The CDR3 DNA follows: TGTGCCAGCAGCCTCAGGACAGATACGCAGTATTTT. It codes for CASSLRTDTQYF.

CDR3 in DNA: TGTGCCAGCAGTTTAGGGCGGCTGAACACTGAAGCTTTCTTT. Amino acid sequence: CASSLGRLNTEAFF. V is TRBV28 and J is TRBJ1-1; D gene uncertain. Germline CDR1 MDHEN, CDR2 SYDVKM. This CDR3 has 14 residues. V was cut by 2 bases and J by 0 bases, with 7 bases left in between. Full variable domain (outside the CDR3, taken from reference TRBV28 and TRBJ1-1): DVKVTQSSRYLVKRTGEKVFLECVQDMDHENMFWYRQDPGLGLRLIYFSYDVKMKEKGDIPEGYSVSREKKERFSLILESASTNQTSMYLCASSLGRLNTEAFFGQGTRLTVV.

This chain's CDR3 is CTSRCAQSRANVLTF. Written as DNA, the CDR3 is TGCACCAGCAGGTGTGCACAAAGTCGGGCCAACGTCCTGACTTTC. The chain has TRBV1 and TRBJ2-6; no check of the table's D call, TRBD1, against the DNA was made. TRBV1 is tagged as a pseudogene. The CDR3 length is 15 residues.

The rearrangement joins TRBV6-6 to TRBJ1-2; TRBD1 might be the D (6 bases). Germline CDR1 is MNHNY and CDR2 is SVGAGI (reference sequence). The V gene lost 7 bases and the J gene lost 4 bases, with 13 bases spanning the gap. The CDR3 is 13 residues long. For the CDR3, the DNA is TGTGCCAGCAATTCAGGGGAGCTCTATGGCTACACCTTC. As protein: CASNSGELYGYTF.

The chain links TRBV30 to TRBJ2-2; TRBD2 agrees at 8 bases. The CDR3 runs 15 residues. The V segment lost 0 bases and the J segment 6 bases; nucleotides outside the gene matches: 6. Looked up from germline, CDR1 is GTSNPN and CDR2 is SVGIG (reference sequence). CDR3 DNA sequence: TGTGCCTGGAGTGTACGCACTAGCGGAGCCGGGGAGCTGTTTTTT. Its protein product is CAWSVRTSGAGELFF.

The chain combines TRBV28 with TRBJ2-7; possibly TRBD2 for D (6 bases). The CDR3 extends over 12 amino acids. V was shortened by 6 bases and J by 6 bases, with 12 bases between the two germline ends. CDR1 MDHEN and CDR2 SYDVKM come from the germline V gene. CDR3 in amino acids: CASRGLTGEQYF. The CDR3, as DNA: TGTGCCAGCAGGGGACTGACCGGCGAGCAGTACTTC.

This clone was detected only a few times. The V call is TRBV30, the J call TRBJ2-3, with D possibly called TRBD1 or TRBD2 (5 bases each). Germline-derived CDR1 and CDR2 are GTSNPN and SVGIG (reference sequence). V lost 6 bases, J lost 6 bases, and 19 bases lay in between. The CDR3 runs to 14 residues. The CDR3 loop is CACLLGERIDTQYF. The DNA of the CDR3 is TGTGCCTGCCTACTAGGGGAAAGAATTGATACGCAGTATTTT.

In its sample, this clone was seen a few times. The chain joins TRBV7-9 to TRBJ1-1, with TRBD1 as a possible D gene (5 bases). Per the germline V gene, CDR1 is SEHNR and CDR2 is FQNEAQ (reference sequence). Deletions cut 6 bases from V and 3 bases from J, with 14 bases between. The CDR3 is 14 residues long. The CDR3 DNA sequence: TGTGCCAGCAGTTCCCCAGGGTCGGACACTGAAGCTTTCTTT. Residues: CASSSPGSDTEAFF.

V and J are TRBV4-1 and TRBJ2-3, with 7 bases identical to TRBD1. V lost 3 bases, J lost 10 bases, and 19 bases stayed unmatched. The CDR3 runs 17 residues. Germline-derived CDR1 and CDR2 are MGHRA and YSYEKL. The CDR3 DNA is TGCGCCAGCAGCCAGCGGCAGGGGGTGAGGTGGGGTGATCCGCAGTATTTT. Its translation: CASSQRQGVRWGDPQYF.

The CDR3 sequence: CASSFQGTSGDMIYEQYF. In DNA, the CDR3 is TGTGCCAGCAGTTTTCAAGGGACTAGCGGGGATATGATCTACGAGCAGTACTTC. The rearrangement joins TRBV28 to TRBJ2-7; TRBD2 agrees at 13 bases. There are 18 residues in the CDR3. J was trimmed by 3 bases and V by 3 bases; bases with no gene match: 11. The germline CDR1 and CDR2 sequences are MDHEN and SYDVKM.

V and J are TRBV28 and TRBJ2-2; D remains unclear. Germline V CDR1 and CDR2: MDHEN, SYDVKM. The V end was cut by 2 bases, the J end by 0 bases, with 10 bases between. The CDR3 runs to 16 residues. CDR3 nucleotides: TGTGCCAGCAGTTTAAAAGTACGGTCGAACACCGGGGAGCTGTTTTTT. Protein product: CASSLKVRSNTGELFF. Together with reference TRBV28 and TRBJ2-2, the CDR3 gives the full variable domain: DVKVTQSSRYLVKRTGEKVFLECVQDMDHENMFWYRQDPGLGLRLIYFSYDVKMKEKGDIPEGYSVSREKKERFSLILESASTNQTSMYLCASSLKVRSNTGELFFGEGSRLTVL.

In this sample, this clone turned up a few times. V gene TRBV28 combines with J gene TRBJ1-6; TRBD1 might be the D (6 bases). V lost 4 bases, J lost 5 bases, and 12 bases lay in between. The CDR3 covers 15 residues. The germline CDR1 and CDR2 sequences are MDHEN and SYDVKM. The CDR3 DNA is TGTGCCAGCAGTTCTGCGGGACAAGATAATTCACCCCTCCACTTT. It is translated as CASSSAGQDNSPLHF.

The V call is TRBV4-1, the J call TRBJ2-1, with D possibly being TRBD1 or TRBD2 (5 bases each). In germline, CDR1 is MGHRA, CDR2 YSYEKL. Trimming removed 4 bases at V and 4 bases at J, with 14 bases between. The CDR3 contains 15 residues. DNA of the CDR3: TGCGCCAGCAGCCCGGACGGGGCTAGATACAATGAGCAGTTCTTC. The encoded protein is CASSPDGARYNEQFF.

The chain uses TRBV27 and TRBJ1-1; D is unresolved. Trimming pared 6 bases from V and 1 base from J, leaving 12 bases between. The CDR3 length is 14 residues. The germline gives CDR1 MNHEY, CDR2 SMNVEV (reference sequence). Here the CDR3 reads CASSVGRSNTEAFF. As DNA, the CDR3 is TGTGCCAGCAGCGTGGGCCGGTCGAACACTGAAGCTTTCTTT.

This clone occurred a few times. V and J are TRBV6-6 and TRBJ2-1; 12 bases match TRBD2. This CDR3 is built from 16 residues. The germline gives CDR1 MNHNY, CDR2 SVGAGI (reference sequence). V was pared by 0 bases and J by 5 bases, with 2 bases of the junction left unmatched. CDR3 bases: TGTGCCAGCAGTTACTCGAGACTAGCGGGGGACAATGAGCAGTTCTTC. Its translation is CASSYSRLAGDNEQFF.

Written as DNA, the CDR3 is TGTGCCAGCAGACCCCCGAGCGGGGTCTACAATGAGCAGTTCTTC. Its protein is CASRPPSGVYNEQFF. This chain links TRBV7-8 with TRBJ2-1; 7 positions agree with TRBD2. The CDR3 length is 15 residues. V lost 6 bases to trimming and J lost 3 bases; unmatched junction nucleotides: 8. Per germline, CDR1 SGHVS and CDR2 FQNEAQ.

The gene calls are TRBV2 and TRBJ2-7, with 7 nucleotides matching TRBD1. The germline V gene has CDR1 SNHLY and CDR2 FYNNEI. J was trimmed by 3 bases and V by 3 bases; bases with no gene match: 8. CDR3 length equals 15 residues. In DNA form, the CDR3 reads TGTGCCAGCAGTGAGACAGGGCGATATATCTACGAGCAGTACTTC. Its protein product is CASSETGRYIYEQYF. The whole variable domain, filled in from reference TRBV2 and TRBJ2-7, reads EPEVTQTPSHQVTQMGQEVILRCVPISNHLYFYWYRQILGQKVEFLVSFYNNEISEKSEIFDDQFSVERPDGSNFTLKIRSTKLEDSAMYFCASSETGRYIYEQYFGPGTRLTVT.

V is TRBV19 and J is TRBJ2-3, with 10 positions matching TRBD2. Per germline, CDR1 LNHDA and CDR2 SQIVND (reference sequence). V lost 3 bases, J lost 2 bases, and 5 bases stayed unmatched. CDR3 size: 16 residues. CDR3 protein: CASSMGLAGVTDTQYF. The CDR3 coding sequence is TGTGCCAGTAGTATGGGGCTAGCGGGGGTCACAGATACGCAGTATTTT. Using reference TRBV19 and TRBJ2-3 for the parts outside the CDR3, the full variable domain is DGGITQSPKYLFRKEGQNVTLSCEQNLNHDAMYWYRQDPGQGLRLIYYSQIVNDFQKGDIAEGYSVSREKKESFPLTVTSAQKNPTAFYLCASSMGLAGVTDTQYFGPGTRLTVL.